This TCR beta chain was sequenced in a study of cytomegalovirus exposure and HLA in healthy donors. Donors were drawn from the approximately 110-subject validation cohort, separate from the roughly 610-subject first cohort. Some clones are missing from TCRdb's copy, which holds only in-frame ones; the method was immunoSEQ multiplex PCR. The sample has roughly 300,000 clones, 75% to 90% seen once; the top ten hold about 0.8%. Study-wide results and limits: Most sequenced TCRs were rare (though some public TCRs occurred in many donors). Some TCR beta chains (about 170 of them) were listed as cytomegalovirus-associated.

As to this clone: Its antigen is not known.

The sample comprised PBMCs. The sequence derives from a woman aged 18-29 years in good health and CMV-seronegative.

The CDR3 nucleotides are TGTGCCAGCAGCGAAGGAGCGGGAGCTTACTACGAGCAGTACTTC. It specifies CASSEGAGAYYEQYF. The chain carries TRBV9 and TRBJ2-7; 8 positions match TRBD2. In germline, CDR1 is SGDLS, CDR2 YYNGEE. Trimming took 3 bases from V and 3 from J; bases not matched to a gene: 8. This CDR3 is built from 15 residues.